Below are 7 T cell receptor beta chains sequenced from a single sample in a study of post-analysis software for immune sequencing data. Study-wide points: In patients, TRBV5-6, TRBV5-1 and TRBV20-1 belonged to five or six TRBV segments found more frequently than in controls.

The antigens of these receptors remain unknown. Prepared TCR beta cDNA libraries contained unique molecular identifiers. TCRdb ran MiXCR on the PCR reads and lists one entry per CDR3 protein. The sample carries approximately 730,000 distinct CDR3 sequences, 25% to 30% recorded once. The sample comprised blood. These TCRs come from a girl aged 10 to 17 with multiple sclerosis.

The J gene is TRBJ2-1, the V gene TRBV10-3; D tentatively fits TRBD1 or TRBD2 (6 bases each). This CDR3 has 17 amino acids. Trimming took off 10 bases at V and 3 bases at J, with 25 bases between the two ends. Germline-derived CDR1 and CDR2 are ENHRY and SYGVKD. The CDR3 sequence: CATAAPGGALDYNEQFF. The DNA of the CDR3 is TGTGCCACCGCTGCACCCGGGGGCGCGTTGGACTACAATGAGCAGTTCTTC.

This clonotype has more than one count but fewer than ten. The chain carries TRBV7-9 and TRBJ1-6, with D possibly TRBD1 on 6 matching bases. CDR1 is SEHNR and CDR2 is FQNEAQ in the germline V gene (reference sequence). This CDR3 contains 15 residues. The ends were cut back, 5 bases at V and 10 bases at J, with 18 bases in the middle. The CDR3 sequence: CASSEGRGANSPLHF. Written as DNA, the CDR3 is TGTGCCAGCAGCGAAGGGCGGGGGGCGAACTCACCCCTCCACTTT.

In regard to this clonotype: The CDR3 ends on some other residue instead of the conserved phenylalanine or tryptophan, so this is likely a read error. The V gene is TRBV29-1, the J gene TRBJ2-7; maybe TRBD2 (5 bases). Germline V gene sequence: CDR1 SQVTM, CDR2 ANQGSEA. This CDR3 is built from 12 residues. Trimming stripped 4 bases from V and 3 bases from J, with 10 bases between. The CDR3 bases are TGCAGCGTTGCCGGGATTTACTACGAGCAGTACTGC. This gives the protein CSVAGIYYEQYC.

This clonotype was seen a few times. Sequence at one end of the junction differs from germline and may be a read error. CDR3 residues: CSARREAQYF. In DNA, the CDR3 is TGCAGTGCTAGAAGAGAGGCCCAGTACTTC. The chain has TRBV20-1 and TRBJ2-5, with no clear D. The CDR3 runs to 10 residues. Germline V gene sequence: CDR1 DFQATT, CDR2 SNEGSKA (reference sequence).

This CDR3 is CASSQQGEGAEAFF. The CDR3 nucleotides read TGTGCCAGCAGCCAACAGGGTGAGGGAGCTGAAGCTTTCTTT. V gene TRBV14 combines with J gene TRBJ1-1; D is perhaps TRBD1 (5 bases). The CDR3 spans 14 residues. CDR1 SGHDN and CDR2 FVKESK come from the germline V gene. V gave up 2 bases and J gave up 6 bases, with 13 bases separating them.

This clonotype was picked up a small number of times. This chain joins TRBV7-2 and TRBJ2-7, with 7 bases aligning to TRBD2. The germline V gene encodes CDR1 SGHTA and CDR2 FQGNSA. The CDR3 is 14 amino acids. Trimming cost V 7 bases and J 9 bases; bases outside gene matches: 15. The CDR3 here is CASTAYGGVEGQYF. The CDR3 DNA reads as TGTGCCAGCACCGCGTATGGGGGGGTAGAGGGGCAGTACTTC.

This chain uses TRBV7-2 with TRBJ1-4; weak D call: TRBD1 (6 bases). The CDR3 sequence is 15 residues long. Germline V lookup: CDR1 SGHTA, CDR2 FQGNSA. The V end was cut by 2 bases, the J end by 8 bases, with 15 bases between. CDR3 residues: CASSLTRGLGEKLFF. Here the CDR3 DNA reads TGTGCCAGCAGCTTAACCAGGGGCTTGGGGGAAAAACTGTTTTTT.